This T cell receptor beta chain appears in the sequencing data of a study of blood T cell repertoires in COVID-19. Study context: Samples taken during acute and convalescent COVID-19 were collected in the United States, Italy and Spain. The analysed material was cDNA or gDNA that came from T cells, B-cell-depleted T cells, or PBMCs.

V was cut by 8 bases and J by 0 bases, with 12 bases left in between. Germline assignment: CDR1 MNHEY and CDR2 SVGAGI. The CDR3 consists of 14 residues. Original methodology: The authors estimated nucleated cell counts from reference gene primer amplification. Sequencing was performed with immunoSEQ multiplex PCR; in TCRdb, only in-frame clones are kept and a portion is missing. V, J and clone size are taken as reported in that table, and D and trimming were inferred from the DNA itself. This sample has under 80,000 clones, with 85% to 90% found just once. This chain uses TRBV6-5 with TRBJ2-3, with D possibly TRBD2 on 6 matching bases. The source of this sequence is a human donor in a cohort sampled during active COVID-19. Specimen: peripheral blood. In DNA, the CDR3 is TGTGCCAGCTGCCGGGACTCAAGCACAGATACGCAGTATTTT. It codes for CASCRDSSTDTQYF.